This T cell receptor (beta chain) was found in a study of blood T cell repertoires in COVID-19. Study details: The origin of the acute and convalescent COVID-19 samples was the United States, Italy and Spain.

TCRdb's copy holds only in-frame clones and misses some; the assay was immunoSEQ multiplex PCR. The sample has about 73,000 clones, around 82% seen once. The CDR3 covers 18 residues. Per the germline V gene, CDR1 is MNHEY and CDR2 is SMNVEV (reference sequence). V shed 2 bases, J shed 0 bases, and the junction held 4 bases outside the gene matches. The sequenced sample was peripheral blood. V and J are TRBV27 and TRBJ2-6; 10 bases align to TRBD1. The sequence derives from a man aged 45 to 65 with active COVID-19. The CDR3: CASSLGQGVYSGANVLTF. The DNA of the CDR3 is TGTGCCAGCAGTTTAGGACAGGGGGTTTACTCTGGGGCCAACGTCCTGACTTTC.